Presented here are 18 T cell receptor beta chains from one specimen sequenced in a study of human T cells and chemical hapten exposure. Time point meaning: healthy volunteer bleed at 6 weeks. Someone pulled total RNA out of unfractionated whole blood. Each CDR3 protein is one row after TCRdb ran MiXCR on the RACE reads. The data contain more than 60,000 distinct CDR3 sequences, 7% to 9% of them singletons. The sequenced sample consisted of whole blood. Receptor source: a male donor in good health. Some clones in this sample may be carry-over from other donors' samples.

The V gene is TRBV19, the J gene TRBJ2-1; TRBD1 is a possible D gene (6 bases). V was trimmed by 5 bases and J by 5 bases, leaving 13 bases between them. This CDR3 has 14 amino acids. CDR1 and CDR2 (germline): LNHDA, SQIVND (reference sequence). Here the CDR3 DNA reads TGTGCCAGTAGTTTGCGGACAGCTGACAATGAGCAGTTCTTC. Its protein product is CASSLRTADNEQFF.

The rearrangement joins TRBV5-8 to TRBJ1-5; D ambiguous. V was clipped by 1 base and J by 4 bases, with 6 bases between them. This CDR3 spans 13 amino acids. Germline CDR1 SGHTS, CDR2 YDEGEE. CDR3 amino acids: CASSLWANQPQHF. CDR3 nucleotides: TGTGCCAGCAGCTTGTGGGCGAATCAGCCCCAGCATTTT. Full variable domain (remainder filled in from reference TRBV5-8 and TRBJ1-5): EAGVTQSPTHLIKTRGQQATLRCSPISGHTSVYWYQQALGLGLQFLLWYDEGEERNRGNFPPRFSGRQFPNYSSELNVNALELEDSALYLCASSLWANQPQHFGDGTRLSIL.

This clonotype was seen only once. V and J are TRBV11-2 and TRBJ2-2; perhaps TRBD2 as D (6 bases). The CDR3 has 14 amino acids. Germline values: CDR1 SGHAT, CDR2 FQNNGV. Trimming cost V 5 bases and J 4 bases, with 11 bases left between them. This CDR3 reads CASSLSGPTGELFF. The DNA of the CDR3 is TGTGCCAGCAGCCTTAGCGGACCCACCGGGGAGCTGTTTTTT.

This chain uses TRBV6-1 with TRBJ2-3, with TRBD2 identical over 8 bases. V lost 3 bases, J lost 4 bases, and 6 bases stayed unmatched. This CDR3 comprises 15 residues. Looked up from germline, CDR1 is MNHNS and CDR2 is SASEGT. CDR3 in DNA: TGTGCCAGCAGTGATAGGACTAGCATCCCAGATACGCAGTATTTT. This sequence encodes CASSDRTSIPDTQYF.

This chain connects TRBV12-5 to TRBJ2-3, with D possibly being TRBD2 (5 bases). Per the germline V gene, CDR1 is LGHNT and CDR2 is FRNRAP. The CDR3 loop spans 21 amino acids. Trimming cost V 2 bases and J 2 bases, with 29 bases left between them. CDR3 region: CASGLKNLLLVNPKSTDTQYF. The CDR3, as DNA: TGTGCTAGTGGTTTGAAAAACCTCCTACTAGTAAACCCCAAATCCACAGATACGCAGTATTTT.

This clonotype appeared a single time. The chain carries TRBV7-2 and TRBJ2-2, with D possibly TRBD1 on 6 matching bases. In germline, CDR1 is SGHTA, CDR2 FQGNSA. The CDR3 runs 14 residues. The germline V and J ends were trimmed by 4 bases and 3 bases, with 9 bases remaining between them. The CDR3 DNA sequence: TGTGCCAGCAGCTCAAACAGGGACACCGGGGAGCTGTTTTTT. Translated, it gives CASSSNRDTGELFF. Variable domain in full (rest from reference TRBV7-2 and TRBJ2-2): GAGVSQSPSNKVTEKGKDVELRCDPISGHTALYWYRQSLGQGLEFLIYFQGNSAPDKSGLPSDRFSAERTGGSVSTLTIQRTQQEDSAVYLCASSSNRDTGELFFGEGSRLTVL.

This clonotype was counted only a few times. The V gene is TRBV4-3, the J gene TRBJ1-2, with unresolved D. Looked up from germline, CDR1 is LGHNA and CDR2 is YSLEER. V lost 3 bases, J lost 4 bases, and 9 bases lay in between. This CDR3 comprises 13 residues. CDR3 protein: CASSQVASYGYTF. In DNA form, the CDR3 reads TGCGCCAGCAGCCAGGTTGCCTCCTATGGCTACACCTTC.

This clonotype was found a few times. The chain combines TRBV6-1 with TRBJ2-7, with TRBD2 matching over 10 bases. The CDR3 sequence is 16 residues long. V was clipped by 4 bases and J by 0 bases; unmatched bases: 6. The germline V gene encodes CDR1 MNHNS and CDR2 SASEGT. This chain's CDR3 is CASSVLAGESSYEQYF. CDR3 nucleotides: TGTGCCAGCAGTGTCCTAGCGGGAGAGAGCTCCTACGAGCAGTACTTC.

The chain carries TRBV12-3 or TRBV12-4 and TRBJ2-7, with 8 positions matching TRBD2. V was pared by 5 bases and J by 6 bases, with 9 bases of the junction left unmatched. The CDR3 covers 14 residues. The CDR3, as DNA: TGTGCCAGCAGTCGTAGGTCGGGAGGGGGCGAGCAGTACTTC. It codes for CASSRRSGGGEQYF.

This clonotype was recorded a few times. CDR3 nucleotides: TGTGCCAGCAGTTCAAGGACAGCCTATGGCTACACCTTC. This translates into CASSSRTAYGYTF. V is TRBV12-3 or TRBV12-4 and J is TRBJ1-2, with a weak D call TRBD1 (6 bases). The CDR3 length is 13 residues. V was shortened by 4 bases and J by 4 bases, with 10 bases between the two germline ends.

J is TRBJ1-2 and V is TRBV7-9; 9 positions agree with TRBD1. This CDR3 region has 13 residues. The V and J ends lost 5 bases and 7 bases, in that order; junction bases with no gene match: 5. Per germline, CDR1 SEHNR and CDR2 FQNEAQ (reference sequence). CDR3: CASSPQGASGYTF. The DNA of the CDR3 is TGTGCCAGCAGCCCACAGGGGGCTTCTGGCTACACCTTC. Filled out from reference TRBV7-9 and TRBJ1-2, the complete variable domain reads DTGVSQNPRHKITKRGQNVTFRCDPISEHNRLYWYRQTLGQGPEFLTYFQNEAQLEKSRLLSDRFSAERPKGSFSTLEIQRTEQGDSAMYLCASSPQGASGYTFGSGTRLTVV.

A few counts support this clonotype. The chain recombines TRBV3-1 with TRBJ2-3; 10 bases match TRBD2. The CDR3 sequence is 15 residues long. Germline CDR1 is LGHDT and CDR2 is YNNKEL (reference sequence). Trimming took 2 bases from V and 4 from J; bases not matched to a gene: 3. This chain's CDR3 is CASSQTSGVADTQYF. The CDR3 DNA follows: TGTGCCAGCAGCCAAACTAGCGGGGTGGCAGATACGCAGTATTTT.

This clonotype was observed a few times. The chain combines TRBV4-3 with TRBJ2-1, with 12 bases matching TRBD2. Germline V gene lookup returns CDR1 LGHNA and CDR2 YSLEER. V gave up 0 bases and J gave up 5 bases; unmatched junction bases: 5. The CDR3 consists of 17 residues. CDR3 DNA: TGCGCCAGCAGCCAAGATCCGCTAGCGGGGGGGAACAATGAGCAGTTCTTC. Protein sequence: CASSQDPLAGGNNEQFF.

V is TRBV14 and J is TRBJ2-1; D may correspond to TRBD1 or TRBD2 (5 bases each). The V and J ends lost 1 base and 8 bases respectively, with 9 bases between them. CDR1 and CDR2 from the germline V gene are SGHDN and FVKESK. The length of the CDR3 is 13 residues. In nucleotides, the CDR3 is TGTGCCAGCAGCCAAGGAGGGGCCCATGAGCAGTTCTTC. Its translation is CASSQGGAHEQFF. The complete variable domain, with remaining parts taken from reference TRBV14 and TRBJ2-1, reads EAGVTQFPSHSVIEKGQTVTLRCDPISGHDNLYWYRRVMGKEIKFLLHFVKESKQDESGMPNNRFLAERTGGTYSTLKVQPAELEDSGVYFCASSQGGAHEQFFGPGTRLTVL.

This clonotype was observed many times. The V and J genes are TRBV7-2 and TRBJ2-3; D ambiguous. The ends were cut back, 6 bases at V and 3 bases at J, with 4 bases in the middle. Germline V gene lookup returns CDR1 SGHTA and CDR2 FQGNSA. The length of the CDR3 is 11 residues. CDR3 in amino acids: CASRNTDTQYF. CDR3 DNA sequence: TGTGCCAGCAGAAATACAGATACGCAGTATTTT.

As to this clonotype: A much larger clone differs by one base, so this may be a read error. The rearrangement uses TRBV11-2 and TRBJ1-1; D perhaps matches TRBD1 (6 bases). The CDR3 is made up of 12 amino acids. The V gene's germline CDR1 is SGHAT and CDR2 FQNNGV. The CDR3 nucleotides read TGTGCCGGCAGCCCGGGACATTATGAAGCTTTCTTT. Protein product: CAGSPGHYEAFF.

This clonotype was counted between two and nine times. The chain uses TRBV27 and TRBJ1-5; unclear D gene. CDR1 is MNHEY and CDR2 is SMNVEV in the germline V gene (reference sequence). CDR3 length: 14 amino acids. V lost 0 bases and J 6 bases, leaving 9 bases between the germline ends. CDR3 DNA: TGTGCCAGCAGTTTATCTTCACAAGGTCAGCCCCAGCATTTT. It codes for CASSLSSQGQPQHF.

This clonotype came up many times. The V gene is TRBV5-1, the J gene TRBJ1-3; D is uncertain. Germline CDR1 and CDR2: SGHRS and YFSETQ. The CDR3 is made up of 14 amino acids. The germline V and J ends were trimmed by 4 bases and 3 bases, with 11 bases remaining between them. The CDR3 loop reads CASSPDGVGNTIYF. The CDR3 coding sequence is TGCGCCAGCAGCCCTGACGGGGTTGGAAACACCATATATTTT.